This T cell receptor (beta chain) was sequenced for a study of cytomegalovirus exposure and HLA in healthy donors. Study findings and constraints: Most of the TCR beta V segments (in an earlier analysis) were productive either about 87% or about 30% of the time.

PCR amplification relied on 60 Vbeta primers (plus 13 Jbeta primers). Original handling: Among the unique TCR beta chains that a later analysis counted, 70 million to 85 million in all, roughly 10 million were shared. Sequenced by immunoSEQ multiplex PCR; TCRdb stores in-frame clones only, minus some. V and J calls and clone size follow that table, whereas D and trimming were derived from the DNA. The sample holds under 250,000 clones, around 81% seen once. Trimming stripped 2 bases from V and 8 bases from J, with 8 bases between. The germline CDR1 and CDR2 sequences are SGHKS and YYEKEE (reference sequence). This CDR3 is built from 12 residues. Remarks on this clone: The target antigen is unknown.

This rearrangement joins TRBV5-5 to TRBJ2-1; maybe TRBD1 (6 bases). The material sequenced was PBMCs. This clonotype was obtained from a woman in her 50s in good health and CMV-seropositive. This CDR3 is CASSLQGYEQFF. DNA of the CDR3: TGTGCCAGCAGCTTACAGGGTTATGAGCAGTTCTTC.